The rows below give T cell receptor beta chains drawn from one sample of a study of blood T cell repertoires in COVID-19. Measured with immunoSEQ multiplex PCR; TCRdb has only the in-frame clones, and not every one. The table records roughly 49,000 clones, about 88% of them present only once. Sequenced: peripheral blood. Receptors originate from a man aged 50-60 years with active COVID-19. The CDR3 runs from the conserved cysteine through the conserved F or W. Each record gives: D gene, J gene, clone size, V gene, CDR3 DNA, CDR3 protein. D genes are given only for firm matches. Where a row states a size, it is once, few, many or the class of an expanded clone; other rows omit it.

-	TRBJ1-6	few	TRBV6-7	TGTGCCTGCTACAGGGTAGTGTCGCAAAATTCACCCCTCCACTTT	CACYRVVSQNSPLHF
-	TRBJ1-2	-	TRBV11-2	TGTGCCAGCAGCTTAGATCATCAGAACTATGGCTACACCTTC	CASSLDHQNYGYTF
-	TRBJ1-3	once	TRBV11-2	TGTGCCAGCAGCTTAAGGTGGACCCCGACAGTCTCTGGAAACACCATATATTTT	CASSLRWTPTVSGNTIYF
-	TRBJ2-3	-	TRBV29-1	TGCAGCGTCCGGGGAAGCACAGATACGCAGTATTTT	CSVRGSTDTQYF
-	TRBJ2-7	-	TRBV6-6	TGTGCCAGCAGTTACTCTCGGACCCAGGGCTCCGAGCAGTACTTC	CASSYSRTQGSEQYF
TRBD1	TRBJ2-3	-	TRBV5-6	TGTGCCAGCAGCTCGTATTCCGACAGGGGGACTACTACAGATACGCAGTATTTT	CASSSYSDRGTTTDTQYF
-	TRBJ1-1	-	TRBV7-2	TGTGCCAGCAGTTTTAACCCCCGACAGCAGATGAACACTGAAGCTTTCTTT	CASSFNPRQQMNTEAFF
TRBD2	TRBJ2-1	-	TRBV6-6	TGTGCCAGCAGACTTACTAGCGAGTATGAGCAGTTCTTC	CASRLTSEYEQFF
TRBD1	TRBJ1-6	-	TRBV18	TGTGCCAGCTCACCAACCGGGACAGGCAGTTCACCCCTCCACTTT	CASSPTGTGSSPLHF
TRBD1	TRBJ1-5	-	TRBV5-1	TGCGCCAGCAGCTCAGGGGGAGGCAATCAGCCCCAGCATTTT	CASSSGGGNQPQHF
-	TRBJ2-6	-	TRBV5-1	TGCGCCAGCAGCTTGGCAGGATCTGGGGCCAACGTCCTGACTTTC	CASSLAGSGANVLTF
-	TRBJ1-2	-	TRBV2	TGTGCCAGAGGGCCGACGGCGGGATCCGATGGCCTCACCTTC	CARGPTAGSDGLTF
TRBD1	TRBJ2-2	-	TRBV24-1	TGTGCCACCAGTGCCTGGACAGGGACGGGCACCGGGGAGCTGTTTTTT	CATSAWTGTGTGELFF
-	TRBJ2-1	-	TRBV10-1	TGCGCCAGCAGTGATTCAGCCTACAATGAGCAGTTCTTC	CASSDSAYNEQFF
TRBD1	TRBJ1-4	-	TRBV18	TGTGCCAGCTCACCTGCGGACAGGGTGAGGGAAAAACTGTTTTTT	CASSPADRVREKLFF
-	TRBJ1-2	-	TRBV6-5	TGTGCCAGCAGTCACACGGGGGACGGCTACACCTTC	CASSHTGDGYTF
-	TRBJ1-5	-	TRBV30	TGTGCCTGGAAGGGGGAGCGGGGACACACGGTGGGGTTGCATCAGCCCCAGCATTTT	CAWKGERGHTVGLHQPQHF
-	TRBJ1-5	-	TRBV7-9	TGTGCCAGCAGCCAGGAGGGCCGATATGACGTCAATCAGCCCCAGCATTTT	CASSQEGRYDVNQPQHF
-	TRBJ1-2	few	TRBV6-5	TGTGCCAGCAGTCGGACAGCGATCTATGGCTACACCTTC	CASSRTAIYGYTF
-	TRBJ1-2	-	TRBV9	TGTGCCAGCAGCGTTGAGGAGGGTTACTATGGCTACACCTTC	CASSVEEGYYGYTF
TRBD2	TRBJ2-7	-	TRBV5-5	TGTGCCAGCAGCTCCATCATCAGCGGGGGGTGGTACGAGCAGTACTTC	CASSSIISGGWYEQYF
-	TRBJ2-1	once	TRBV9	TGTGCCAGCAGCACCCAGGGGTACGCCTGGAATGAGCAGTTCTTC	CASSTQGYAWNEQFF
-	TRBJ1-2	-	TRBV3-1/TRBV3-2	TGTGCCAGCAGCCATTCCCTAAGCTACACCTTC	CASSHSLSYTF
-	TRBJ2-2	-	TRBV5-5	TGTGCCAGCAGCTTGGCCGAGGCAGAAAACACCGGGGAGCTGTTTTTT	CASSLAEAENTGELFF
TRBD1	TRBJ1-4	-	TRBV28	TGTGCCAGCAGTCCCGTCTCCGGGACAGGGGATGAAAAACTGTTTTTT	CASSPVSGTGDEKLFF
-	TRBJ2-7	-	TRBV6-1	TGTGCCAGCAGTGAATCCGGCAGGCGCTCCTACGAGCAGTACTTC	CASSESGRRSYEQYF
-	TRBJ2-7	-	TRBV11-3	TGTGCCAGCAGCCAACGTCAGGGTTTGAGGCAGTACTTC	CASSQRQGLRQYF
-	TRBJ2-7	-	TRBV5-6	TGTGCCAGCAGCTTGCTTAGCTCCTACGAGCAGTACTTC	CASSLLSSYEQYF
-	TRBJ2-7	-	TRBV27	TGTGCCAGCAGTTTATTCGTGGGAGGTGGCGAGCAGTACTTC	CASSLFVGGGEQYF
TRBD1	TRBJ2-7	-	TRBV5-1	TGCGCCAGCAGCTTGGGAGGGACAGGGACCTACGAGCAGTACTTC	CASSLGGTGTYEQYF
-	TRBJ2-1	-	TRBV4-2	TGTGCCAGCAGCCAAGATTGGCAGGGTGAAAACAATGAGCAGTTCTTC	CASSQDWQGENNEQFF
-	TRBJ1-4	-	TRBV5-8	TGTGCCAGCAGCTGGGGTGACAGCGCAACTAATGAAAAACTGTTTTTT	CASSWGDSATNEKLFF
-	TRBJ1-3	-	TRBV6-1	TGTGCCAGCAGTGAAAATTCGCGCTCTGGAAACACCATATATTTT	CASSENSRSGNTIYF
-	TRBJ2-5	-	TRBV7-9	TGTGCCAGCAGCTTGGAGGGGGCGCGGGAGACCCAGTACTTC	CASSLEGARETQYF
TRBD2	TRBJ2-1	-	TRBV9	TGTGCCAGCAGCGTAGGTAGCGGGGGGGCCTTACTAAATGAGCAGTTCTTC	CASSVGSGGALLNEQFF
TRBD1	TRBJ2-3	-	TRBV5-6	TGTGCCAGCAGCTCCGGGACAGGGGGCCCAGATACGCAGTATTTT	CASSSGTGGPDTQYF
TRBD1	TRBJ1-1	-	TRBV19	TGTGCCAGTAGTCGGACAGGGACGGAAACTGAAGCTTTCTTT	CASSRTGTETEAFF
-	TRBJ2-7	-	TRBV6-5	TGTGCCAGCAGTTACCCCCCGGCCTACGAGCAGTACTTC	CASSYPPAYEQYF
-	TRBJ1-1	-	TRBV4-1	TGCGCCAGCAGTCTAGAAGTAAATACCATCCCCAGGGCTACTGAAGCTTTCTTT	CASSLEVNTIPRATEAFF
TRBD1	TRBJ1-4	-	TRBV7-2	TGTGCCAGCAGCTCGTATGGGACAGGGTCCGAAAAACTGTTTTTT	CASSSYGTGSEKLFF
TRBD1	TRBJ1-2	-	TRBV10-3	TGTGCCATCAGTGAGGAGGACAGGGGGAGGTATGGCTACACCTTC	CAISEEDRGRYGYTF
-	TRBJ2-7	-	TRBV2	TGTGCCAGCAGTGTCGCGCCCTCCTACGAGCAGTACTTC	CASSVAPSYEQYF
TRBD2	TRBJ2-3	-	TRBV28	TGTGCCAGCTGGGCGCGGGGGGGAACAGATACGCAGTATTTT	CASWARGGTDTQYF
TRBD1	TRBJ2-6	-	TRBV3-1/TRBV3-2	TGTGCCAGCAGCCAACCGACAGGGGTAGGAGGGGCCAACGTCCTGACTTTC	CASSQPTGVGGANVLTF
-	TRBJ2-2	-	TRBV7-8	TGTGCCAGCAGCTTGAGGCAGCAGAACACCGGGGAGCTGTTTTTT	CASSLRQQNTGELFF
-	TRBJ2-1	-	TRBV18	TGTGCCAGCTCACCACCGGGGGTTGGAGGGTTCTACAATGAGCAGTTCTTC	CASSPPGVGGFYNEQFF
-	TRBJ2-7	-	TRBV5-1	TGCGCCAGCAGCGGCGGACAGACGGGGGAGCAGTACTTC	CASSGGQTGEQYF
-	TRBJ1-1	-	TRBV5-6	TGTGCCAGCAGTCGGGGGGAAAACGCCATGAACACTGAAGCTTTCTTT	CASSRGENAMNTEAFF
-	TRBJ1-3	-	TRBV11-2	TGTGCCAGCAGCTTGTCTTCTGGGACTGTTGCTGGAAACACCATATATTTT	CASSLSSGTVAGNTIYF
TRBD1	TRBJ1-5	-	TRBV19	TGTGCCAGTAGTATACTACCGGGACAGGGATCTTGGCAGCCCCAGCATTTT	CASSILPGQGSWQPQHF
TRBD2	TRBJ2-7	medium-sized	TRBV9	TGTGCCAGTCTCTCTGGGACTAGTGATATCTACGAGCAGTACTTC	CASLSGTSDIYEQYF
TRBD1	TRBJ1-6	few	TRBV9	TGTGCCAGCAGCCCCCGGGACAGCTCCTATAATTCACCCCTCCACTTT	CASSPRDSSYNSPLHF
TRBD1	TRBJ1-2	-	TRBV6-4	TGTGCCAGCAGCGAGGGACAGGGCTATGGCTACACCTTC	CASSEGQGYGYTF
TRBD2	TRBJ2-5	-	TRBV5-1	TGCGCCAGCAGCTTGTTGGCTAGCGGGGGAGAGACCCAGTACTTC	CASSLLASGGETQYF